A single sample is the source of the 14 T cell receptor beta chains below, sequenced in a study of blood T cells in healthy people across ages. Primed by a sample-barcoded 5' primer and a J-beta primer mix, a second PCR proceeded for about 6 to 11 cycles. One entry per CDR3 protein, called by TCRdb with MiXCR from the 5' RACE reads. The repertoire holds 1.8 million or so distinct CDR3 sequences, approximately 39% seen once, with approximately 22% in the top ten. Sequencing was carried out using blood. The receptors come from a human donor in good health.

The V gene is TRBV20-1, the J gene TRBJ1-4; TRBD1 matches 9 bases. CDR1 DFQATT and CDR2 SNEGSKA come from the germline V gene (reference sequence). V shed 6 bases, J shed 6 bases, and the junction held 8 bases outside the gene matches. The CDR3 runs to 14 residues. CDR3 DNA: TGCAGTGCCTTCCGGGACAGGGAATATGAAAAACTGTTTTTT. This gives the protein CSAFRDREYEKLFF.

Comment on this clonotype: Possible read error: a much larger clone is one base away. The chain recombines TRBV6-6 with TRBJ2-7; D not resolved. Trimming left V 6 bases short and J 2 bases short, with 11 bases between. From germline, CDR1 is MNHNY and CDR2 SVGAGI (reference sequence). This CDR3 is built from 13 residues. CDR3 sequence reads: CASRKDGAYEQYF. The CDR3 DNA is TGTGCCAGCAGAAAGGACGGTGCCTACGAGCAGTACTTC.

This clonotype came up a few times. In nucleotides, the CDR3 is TGCGCCAGCAGCTTGGTACCAGACGGGGAGCAGTACTTC. Its translation is CASSLVPDGEQYF. The V call is TRBV5-1, the J call TRBJ2-5, with D possibly being TRBD2 (5 bases). Germline V gene sequence: CDR1 SGHRS, CDR2 YFSETQ. The CDR3 has 13 amino acids. Trimming took 0 bases from V and 11 from J, leaving 14 bases between them.

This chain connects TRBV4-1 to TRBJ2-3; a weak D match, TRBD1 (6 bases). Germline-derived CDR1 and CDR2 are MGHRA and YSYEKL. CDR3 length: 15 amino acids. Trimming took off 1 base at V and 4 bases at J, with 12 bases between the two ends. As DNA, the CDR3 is TGCGCCAGCAGCCAAGTCGGGACACCGGCAGATACGCAGTATTTT. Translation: CASSQVGTPADTQYF.

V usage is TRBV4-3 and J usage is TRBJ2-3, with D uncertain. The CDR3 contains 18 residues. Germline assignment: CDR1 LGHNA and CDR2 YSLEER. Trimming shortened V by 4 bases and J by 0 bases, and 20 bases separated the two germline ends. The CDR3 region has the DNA TGCGCCAGCAGCCGAGATCGACGGGCCGGCCTAAGCACAGATACGCAGTATTTT. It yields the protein CASSRDRRAGLSTDTQYF.

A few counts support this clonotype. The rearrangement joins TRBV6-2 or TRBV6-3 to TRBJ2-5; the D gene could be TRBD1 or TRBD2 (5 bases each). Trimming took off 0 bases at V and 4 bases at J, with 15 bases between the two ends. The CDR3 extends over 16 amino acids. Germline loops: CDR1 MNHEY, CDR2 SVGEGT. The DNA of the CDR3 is TGTGCCAGCAGTTACTCAGGAACCGGGGCTGGAGAGACCCAGTACTTC. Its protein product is CASSYSGTGAGETQYF.

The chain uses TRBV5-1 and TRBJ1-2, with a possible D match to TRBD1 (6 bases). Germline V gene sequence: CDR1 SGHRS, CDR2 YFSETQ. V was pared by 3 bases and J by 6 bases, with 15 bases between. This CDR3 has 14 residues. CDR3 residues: CASSSRGDSDGYTF. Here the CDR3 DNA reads TGCGCCAGCAGCTCCAGGGGCGATTCGGATGGCTACACCTTC.

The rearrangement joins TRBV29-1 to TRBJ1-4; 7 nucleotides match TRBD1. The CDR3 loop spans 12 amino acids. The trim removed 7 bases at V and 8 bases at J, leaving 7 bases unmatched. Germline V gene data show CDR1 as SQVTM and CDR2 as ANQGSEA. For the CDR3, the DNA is TGCAGCGCAACAGGGGAAGAAGAAAAACTGTTTTTT. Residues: CSATGEEEKLFF.

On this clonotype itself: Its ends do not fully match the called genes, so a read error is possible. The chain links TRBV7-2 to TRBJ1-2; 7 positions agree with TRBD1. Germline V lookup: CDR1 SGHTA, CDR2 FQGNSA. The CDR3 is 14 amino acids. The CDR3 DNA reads TGTGCCGGCAGCTTAGGCCAGGGGGAGGAGGGCTACACCTTC. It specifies CAGSLGQGEEGYTF.

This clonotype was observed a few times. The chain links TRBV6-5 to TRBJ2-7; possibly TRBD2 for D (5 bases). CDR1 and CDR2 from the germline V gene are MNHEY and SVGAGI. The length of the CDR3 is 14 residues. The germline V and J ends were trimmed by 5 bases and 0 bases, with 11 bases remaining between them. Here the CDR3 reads CASSKRTLSYEQYF. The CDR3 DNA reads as TGTGCCAGCAGTAAACGGACTCTCTCCTACGAGCAGTACTTC.

DNA for the CDR3: TGTGCCAGCACTAAGGGGAGCAATCAGCCCCAGCATTTT. This gives the protein CASTKGSNQPQHF. J is TRBJ1-5 and V is TRBV6-1; D is possibly TRBD1 (5 bases). Germline V gene lookup returns CDR1 MNHNS and CDR2 SASEGT. This CDR3 contains 13 residues. V was clipped by 7 bases and J by 1 base, with 8 bases between them.

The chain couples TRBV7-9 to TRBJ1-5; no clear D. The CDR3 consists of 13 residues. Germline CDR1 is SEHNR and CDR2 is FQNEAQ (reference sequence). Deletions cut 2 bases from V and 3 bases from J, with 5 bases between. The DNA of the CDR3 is TGTGCCAGCAGCTTACTTAACAATCAGCCCCAGCATTTT. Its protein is CASSLLNNQPQHF.

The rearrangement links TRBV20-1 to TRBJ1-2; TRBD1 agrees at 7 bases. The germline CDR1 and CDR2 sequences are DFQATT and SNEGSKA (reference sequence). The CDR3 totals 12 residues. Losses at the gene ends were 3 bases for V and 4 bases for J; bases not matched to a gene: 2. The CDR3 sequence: CSARGQSYGYTF. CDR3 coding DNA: TGCAGTGCTAGGGGACAGTCCTATGGCTACACCTTC.

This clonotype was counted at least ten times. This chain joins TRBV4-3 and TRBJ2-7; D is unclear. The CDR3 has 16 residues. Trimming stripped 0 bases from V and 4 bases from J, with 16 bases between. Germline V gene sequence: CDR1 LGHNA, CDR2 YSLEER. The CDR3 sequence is CASSQDLEAGRYEQYF. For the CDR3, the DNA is TGCGCCAGCAGCCAAGATCTAGAGGCAGGCCGGTACGAGCAGTACTTC.